This T cell receptor beta chain was obtained from a study of early T cells in non-severe SARS-CoV-2 infection. One entry per CDR3 protein, called by TCRdb with MiXCR from the 5' RACE reads. The table records about 69,000 distinct CDR3 sequences, roughly 8.7% of them present only once. This clonotype came up once. The germline V gene has CDR1 SQVTM and CDR2 ANQGSEA. The CDR3 spans 14 residues. V lost 7 bases, J lost 3 bases, and 10 bases stayed unmatched. The gene calls are TRBV29-1 and TRBJ2-3, with 7 bases lining up with TRBD2. This TCR came from an adult who was a healthcare worker with PCR-confirmed SARS-CoV-2 infection or an uninfected control (not recorded which). Source material: whole blood. CDR3 sequence reads: CSADRGGRTDTQYF. The CDR3 DNA sequence: TGCAGCGCAGATCGTGGCGGGAGAACAGATACGCAGTATTTT.